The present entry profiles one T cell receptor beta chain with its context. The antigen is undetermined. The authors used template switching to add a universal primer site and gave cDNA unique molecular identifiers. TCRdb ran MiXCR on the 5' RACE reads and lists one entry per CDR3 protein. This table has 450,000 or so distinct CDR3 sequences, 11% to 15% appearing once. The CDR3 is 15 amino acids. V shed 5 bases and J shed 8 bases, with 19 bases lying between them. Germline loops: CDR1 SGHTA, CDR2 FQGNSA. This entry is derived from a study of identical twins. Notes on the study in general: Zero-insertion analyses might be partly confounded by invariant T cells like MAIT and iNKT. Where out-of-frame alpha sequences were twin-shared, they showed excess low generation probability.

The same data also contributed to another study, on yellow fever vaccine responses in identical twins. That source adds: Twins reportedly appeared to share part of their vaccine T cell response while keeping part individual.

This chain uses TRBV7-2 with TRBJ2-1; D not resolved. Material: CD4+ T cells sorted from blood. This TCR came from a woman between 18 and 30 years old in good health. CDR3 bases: TGTGCCAGCAGCCCCCTTTACGCTGCCGGCGATGAGCAGTTCTTC. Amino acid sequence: CASSPLYAAGDEQFF.